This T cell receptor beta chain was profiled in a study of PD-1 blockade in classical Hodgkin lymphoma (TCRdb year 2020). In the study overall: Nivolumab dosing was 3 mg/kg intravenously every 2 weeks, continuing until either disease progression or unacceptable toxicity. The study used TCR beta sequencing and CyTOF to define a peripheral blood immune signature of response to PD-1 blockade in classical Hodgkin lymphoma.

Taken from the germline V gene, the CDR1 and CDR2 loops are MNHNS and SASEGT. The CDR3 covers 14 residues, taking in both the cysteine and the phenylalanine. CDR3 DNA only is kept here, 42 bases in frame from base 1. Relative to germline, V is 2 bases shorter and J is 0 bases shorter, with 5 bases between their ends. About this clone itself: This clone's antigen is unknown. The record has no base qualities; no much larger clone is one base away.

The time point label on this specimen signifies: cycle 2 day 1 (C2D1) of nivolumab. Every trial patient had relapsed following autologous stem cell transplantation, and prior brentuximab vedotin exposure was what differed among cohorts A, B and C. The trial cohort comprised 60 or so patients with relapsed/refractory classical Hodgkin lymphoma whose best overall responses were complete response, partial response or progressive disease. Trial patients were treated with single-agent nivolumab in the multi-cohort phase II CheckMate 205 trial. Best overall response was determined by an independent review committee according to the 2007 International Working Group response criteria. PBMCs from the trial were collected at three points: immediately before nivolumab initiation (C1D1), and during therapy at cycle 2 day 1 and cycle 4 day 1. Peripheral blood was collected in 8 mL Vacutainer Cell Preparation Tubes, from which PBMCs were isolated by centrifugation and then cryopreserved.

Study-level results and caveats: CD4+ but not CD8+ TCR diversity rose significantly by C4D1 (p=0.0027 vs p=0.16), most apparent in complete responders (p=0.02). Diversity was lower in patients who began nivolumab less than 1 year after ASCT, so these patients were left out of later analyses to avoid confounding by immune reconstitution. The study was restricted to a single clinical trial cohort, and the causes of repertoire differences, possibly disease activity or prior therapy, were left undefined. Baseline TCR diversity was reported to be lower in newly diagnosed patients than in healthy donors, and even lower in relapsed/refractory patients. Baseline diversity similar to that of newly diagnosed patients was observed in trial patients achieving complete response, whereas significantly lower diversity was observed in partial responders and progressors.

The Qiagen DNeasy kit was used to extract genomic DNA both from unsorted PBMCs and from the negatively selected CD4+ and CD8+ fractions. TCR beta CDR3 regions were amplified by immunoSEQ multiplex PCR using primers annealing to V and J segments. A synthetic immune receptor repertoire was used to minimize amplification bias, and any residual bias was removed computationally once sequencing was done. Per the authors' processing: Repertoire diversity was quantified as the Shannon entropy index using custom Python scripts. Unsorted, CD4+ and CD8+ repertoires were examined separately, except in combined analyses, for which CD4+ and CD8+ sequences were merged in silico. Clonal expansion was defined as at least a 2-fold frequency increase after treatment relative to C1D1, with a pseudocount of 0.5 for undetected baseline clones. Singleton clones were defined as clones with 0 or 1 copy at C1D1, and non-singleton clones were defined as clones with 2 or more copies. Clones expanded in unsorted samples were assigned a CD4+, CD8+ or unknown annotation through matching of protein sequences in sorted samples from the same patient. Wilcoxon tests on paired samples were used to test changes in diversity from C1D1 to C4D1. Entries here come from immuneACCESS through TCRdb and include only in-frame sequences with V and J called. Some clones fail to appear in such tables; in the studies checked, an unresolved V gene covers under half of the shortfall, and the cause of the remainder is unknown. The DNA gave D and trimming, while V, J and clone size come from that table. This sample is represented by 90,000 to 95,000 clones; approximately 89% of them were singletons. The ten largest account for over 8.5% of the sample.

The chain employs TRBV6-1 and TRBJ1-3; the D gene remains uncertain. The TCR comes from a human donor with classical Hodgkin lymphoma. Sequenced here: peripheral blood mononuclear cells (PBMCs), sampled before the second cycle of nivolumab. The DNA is TGTGCCAGCAGTGAATACCACTCTGGAAACACCATATATTTT. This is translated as CASSEYHSGNTIYF.